One and the same sample provided the 8 T cell receptor beta chains below, sequenced in a study of cytomegalovirus exposure and HLA in healthy donors. The PCR had 60 Vbeta and 13 Jbeta primers. The protocol was immunoSEQ multiplex PCR, while the TCRdb copy is restricted to in-frame clones and leaves out a portion. Of about 180,000 clones in the sample, approximately 81% were seen once. Sequencing input: PBMCs. Every receptor here comes from a woman aged 25-40 years in good health and CMV-seronegative.

This rearrangement joins TRBV5-5 to TRBJ2-5; the D is unclear. V was clipped by 7 bases and J by 5 bases, with 12 bases between them. CDR3 size: 12 residues. The V gene's germline CDR1 is SGHKS and CDR2 YYEKEE (reference sequence). CDR3 in amino acids: CASGQSRETQYF. The CDR3 DNA follows: TGTGCCAGCGGCCAGAGCAGGGAGACCCAGTACTTC.

This clone has only one observation. The CDR3 region has the DNA TGTGCCAGCAGCTTGGGACTGAGATACTACGAGCAGTACTTC. Amino acid sequence: CASSLGLRYYEQYF. The chain joins TRBV13 to TRBJ2-7, with D possibly matching TRBD2 (6 bases). The V gene's germline CDR1 is PRHDT and CDR2 FYEKMQ (reference sequence). This CDR3 has 14 residues. Trimming took 3 bases from V and 3 from J, leaving 12 bases between them.

The chain couples TRBV27 to TRBJ1-2; 10 bases fit TRBD1. The CDR3 totals 14 residues. Per the germline V gene, CDR1 is MNHEY and CDR2 is SMNVEV (reference sequence). V lost 3 bases, J lost 5 bases, and 3 bases stayed unmatched. CDR3 bases: TGTGCCAGCAGTTTTGACAGGGGGCGATATGGCTACACCTTC. Translation: CASSFDRGRYGYTF.

The chain recombines TRBV11-2 with TRBJ2-2; 10 bases fit TRBD2. Germline trimming cut 10 bases from V and 2 bases from J; bases unmatched to any gene: 13. The CDR3 covers 17 residues. The V gene's germline CDR1 is SGHAT and CDR2 FQNNGV. DNA of the CDR3: TGTGCCACCCCGACGGGGCTAGCGGGAGTAAACACCGGGGAGCTGTTTTTT. As protein: CATPTGLAGVNTGELFF.

The chain recombines TRBV7-6 with TRBJ2-3; 12 nucleotides agree with TRBD2. V was clipped by 5 bases and J by 7 bases; unmatched bases: 4. The germline CDR1 and CDR2 sequences are SGHVS and FNYEAQ. The CDR3 is 14 amino acids. The CDR3 DNA sequence: TGTGCCAGCAGCCTAGGACTAGCGGGAAATACGCAGTATTTT. It encodes CASSLGLAGNTQYF.

The chain combines TRBV7-9 with TRBJ1-4, with TRBD1 matching 11 bases. J lost 7 bases, V lost 5 bases, and 9 bases had no gene match. Germline values: CDR1 SEHNR, CDR2 FQNEAQ (reference sequence). The CDR3 extends over 16 amino acids. CDR3 amino acids: CASSMTGQGAIEKLFF. The CDR3, as DNA: TGTGCCAGCAGCATGACCGGACAGGGGGCCATTGAAAAACTGTTTTTT.

This chain uses TRBV2 with TRBJ2-5; no definite D call. The V and J ends lost 5 bases and 5 bases respectively, with 6 bases between them. This CDR3 spans 11 amino acids. CDR1 and CDR2 (germline): SNHLY, FYNNEI. DNA of the CDR3: TGTGCCAGCAGTCCGCGTGAGACCCAGTACTTC. The encoded protein is CASSPRETQYF.

The CDR3 sequence: CAISESAGSNQPQHF. The CDR3, as DNA: TGTGCCATCAGTGAGTCGGCAGGCAGCAATCAGCCCCAGCATTTT. J is TRBJ1-5 and V is TRBV10-3; no firm D call. The germline V and J ends were trimmed by 0 bases and 1 base, with 7 bases remaining between them. The CDR3 runs 15 residues. Germline-derived CDR1 and CDR2 are ENHRY and SYGVKD.